One and the same sample provided the 11 T cell receptor beta chains below, sequenced in a study of sequential checkpoint blockade in melanoma. Only in-frame clones appear in the TCRdb table, and some are missing; sequencing was by immunoSEQ multiplex PCR. In the table there are more than 2,000 clones, under 25% of which are singletons. Described treatment: randomized to nivolumab then ipilimumab (arm A) or the reverse (arm B). This material consisted of tumor tissue (inferred from file names), taken from a patient given nivolumab and ipilimumab in sequence. These receptor sequences come from a human donor with melanoma.

The chain is built from TRBV11-3 and TRBJ2-7; D call uncertain. The germline V gene encodes CDR1 SGHNT and CDR2 YENEEA. The CDR3 runs 15 residues. Trimming stripped 2 bases from V and 8 bases from J, with 19 bases between. The CDR3 DNA sequence: TGTGCCAGCAGCTTAAGGCCCGTTGGGTCGATGAAGCAGTACTTC. Protein sequence: CASSLRPVGSMKQYF.

The chain is built from TRBV29-1 and TRBJ1-1, with TRBD1 as a possible D gene (5 bases). Germline CDR1 and CDR2: SQVTM and ANQGSEA. The CDR3 length is 15 residues. The V end was cut by 7 bases, the J end by 6 bases, with 24 bases between. CDR3 loop: CSAGTGANSDSEAFF. CDR3 in DNA: TGCAGCGCCGGGACCGGGGCTAATTCCGACTCTGAAGCTTTCTTT.

The chain links TRBV19 to TRBJ1-5; tentative D call: TRBD1 (5 bases). Germline loops: CDR1 LNHDA, CDR2 SQIVND (reference sequence). CDR3 length equals 15 residues. V gave up 3 bases and J gave up 6 bases, with 15 bases separating them. CDR3 sequence: CASSMGRAGGQPQHF. The CDR3 DNA reads as TGTGCCAGTAGTATGGGGCGGGCAGGCGGTCAGCCCCAGCATTTT.

This clone was seen a handful of times. The rearrangement joins TRBV6-8 to TRBJ2-2; tentatively, D is TRBD1 (5 bases). Germline loops: CDR1 MNHGY, CDR2 SAAAGT. The CDR3 extends over 14 amino acids. Deletions cut 5 bases from V and 6 bases from J, with 13 bases between. The CDR3 DNA reads as TGTGCCAGCAGTGACAGAACAAGCGCCGGGGAGCTGTTTTTT. This gives the protein CASSDRTSAGELFF.

V is TRBV9 and J is TRBJ2-3; 15 bases fit TRBD2. The CDR3 is made up of 17 amino acids. The junction had 6 bases not matched to a gene; V was cut back by 3 bases and J by 4 bases. Germline V CDR1 and CDR2: SGDLS, YYNGEE. The CDR3 sequence: CASSAGTSGGRADTQYF. In DNA, the CDR3 is TGTGCCAGCAGCGCTGGGACTAGCGGGGGGAGGGCAGATACGCAGTATTTT.

This clone has only a few counts. The chain carries TRBV5-1 and TRBJ1-6; unclear D gene. The V and J ends lost 7 bases and 7 bases respectively, with 15 bases between them. Per germline, CDR1 SGHRS and CDR2 YFSETQ. This CDR3 is built from 14 residues. This chain's CDR3 is CASRPSFDNSPLHF. DNA for the CDR3: TGCGCCAGCCGCCCCAGTTTTGACAATTCACCCCTCCACTTT.

This clone was counted a few times. The chain recombines TRBV19 with TRBJ1-5; D remains unclear. The V and J ends lost 3 bases and 5 bases respectively, with 14 bases between them. The CDR3 length is 15 residues. The V gene's germline CDR1 is LNHDA and CDR2 SQIVND (reference sequence). CDR3 sequence (DNA): TGTGCCAGTAGTATTGAACTTACCATACATCAGCCCCAGCATTTT. Residues: CASSIELTIHQPQHF.

This clone showed up just a few times. The chain is built from TRBV6-8 and TRBJ2-3; 9 positions agree with TRBD2. The CDR3 totals 17 residues. Losses at the gene ends were 7 bases for V and 0 bases for J; bases not matched to a gene: 11. Germline V gene sequence: CDR1 MNHGY, CDR2 SAAAGT. The CDR3 region is CASTHPLSGGSTDTQYF. In DNA form, the CDR3 reads TGTGCCAGCACCCACCCCTTAAGCGGGGGGAGCACAGATACGCAGTATTTT.

This chain links TRBV28 with TRBJ1-5; 7 bases align to TRBD1. The CDR3 extends over 16 amino acids. The germline V gene has CDR1 MDHEN and CDR2 SYDVKM. V lost 6 bases and J lost 3; bases outside the gene matches: 11. The CDR3 nucleotides read TGTGCCAGCAGGACCAGGTCCAGGGGGGTCAATCAGCCCCAGCATTTT. Encoded protein: CASRTRSRGVNQPQHF.

The chain has TRBV11-3 and TRBJ2-3, with no clear D. The CDR3 has 15 amino acids. The germline V gene has CDR1 SGHNT and CDR2 YENEEA. V was shortened by 3 bases and J by 0 bases, with 10 bases between the two germline ends. The CDR3 spells CASSFTSSSTDTQYF. As DNA, the CDR3 is TGTGCCAGCAGCTTCACCTCCTCTAGCACAGATACGCAGTATTTT. The whole variable domain, remainder taken from reference TRBV11-3 and TRBJ2-3, is EAGVVQSPRYKIIEKKQPVAFWCNPISGHNTLYWYLQNLGQGPELLIRYENEEAVDDSQLPKDRFSAERLKGVDSTLKIQPAELGDSAVYLCASSFTSSSTDTQYFGPGTRLTVL.

Only a few counts were recorded for this clone. The chain employs TRBV9 and TRBJ1-6; 7 positions match TRBD1. The ends lost 0 bases at V and 7 bases at J; junction bases unmatched: 7. CDR3 size: 16 residues. The germline CDR1 and CDR2 sequences are SGDLS and YYNGEE. CDR3 DNA sequence: TGTGCCAGCAGCGTAGGCAGGGGGGTTGAGAATTCACCCCTCCACTTT. This gives the protein CASSVGRGVENSPLHF.